A selection of T cell receptor beta chains follows, all from one sample in a study of cytomegalovirus exposure and HLA in healthy donors. Produced via immunoSEQ multiplex PCR; TCRdb's table is partial and in-frame only. This sample has around 38,000 clones, with approximately 71% found just once. Material for sequencing was PBMCs. Receptor source: a man between 50 and 59 years old in good health and CMV-seropositive. CDR3s include the opening cysteine and the closing phenylalanine or tryptophan. The D gene is left open where the match is weak. A row's size may be missing; if present it is once, few, many or a size class.

v_gene: TRBV27
d_gene: TRBD1
abundance: .
j_gene: TRBJ1-5
CDR3nt: TGTGCCAGCAGTTTAAAGAGCCCTCCGGGACAGGGGAGTCGGAGCAATCAGCCCCAGCATTTT
CDR3aa: CASSLKSPPGQGSRSNQPQHF

v_gene: TRBV9
d_gene: .
abundance: .
j_gene: TRBJ2-3
CDR3nt: TGTGCCAGCAGCCCTCCGGGTTCTGGTACGCAGTATTTT
CDR3aa: CASSPPGSGTQYF

v_gene: TRBV5-8
d_gene: .
abundance: .
j_gene: TRBJ1-5
CDR3nt: TGTGCCACTACGGGGGGAAGTTGGGGTCAGCCCCAGCATTTT
CDR3aa: CATTGGSWGQPQHF

v_gene: TRBV7-9
d_gene: .
abundance: .
j_gene: TRBJ1-4
CDR3nt: TGTGCCAGCAGCCACCCGGCTAATGAAAAACTGTTTTTT
CDR3aa: CASSHPANEKLFF

v_gene: TRBV7-2
d_gene: TRBD1
abundance: .
j_gene: TRBJ1-5
CDR3nt: TGTGCCAGCAGCCCCCACCCCCGAGACAGGGAAGGTCAGCCCCAGCATTTT
CDR3aa: CASSPHPRDREGQPQHF

v_gene: TRBV7-2
d_gene: .
abundance: .
j_gene: TRBJ1-2
CDR3nt: TGTGCCAGCAGCCCCGGGGCTAACTATGGCTACACCTTC
CDR3aa: CASSPGANYGYTF

v_gene: TRBV5-1
d_gene: TRBD1
abundance: .
j_gene: TRBJ2-3
CDR3nt: TGCGCCAGCAGCCCGGGACAGGGGATTGGCACAGATACGCAGTATTTT
CDR3aa: CASSPGQGIGTDTQYF

v_gene: TRBV18
d_gene: .
abundance: .
j_gene: TRBJ1-2
CDR3nt: TGTGCCAGCTCACCAAGACCCGAACAGGAGTTCTATGGCTACACCTTC
CDR3aa: CASSPRPEQEFYGYTF

v_gene: TRBV5-1
d_gene: .
abundance: .
j_gene: TRBJ1-1
CDR3nt: TGCGCCAGCAGCTTGGGCGGAGGTGAGACTGAAGCTTTCTTT
CDR3aa: CASSLGGGETEAFF

v_gene: TRBV19
d_gene: .
abundance: .
j_gene: TRBJ1-1
CDR3nt: TGTGCCAGTAGTATTAACAGGCCAAACACTGAAGCTTTCTTT
CDR3aa: CASSINRPNTEAFF

v_gene: TRBV27
d_gene: .
abundance: .
j_gene: TRBJ2-7
CDR3nt: TGTGCCAGCAGTCCGTCGCGGGACAGCTTCCCTTACGAGCAGTACTTC
CDR3aa: CASSPSRDSFPYEQYF

v_gene: TRBV11-2
d_gene: TRBD2
abundance: .
j_gene: TRBJ2-7
CDR3nt: TGTGCCAGCAGCCCCCCTAGCGGAACCTACGAGCAGTACTTC
CDR3aa: CASSPPSGTYEQYF

v_gene: TRBV25-1
d_gene: TRBD2
abundance: .
j_gene: TRBJ2-7
CDR3nt: TGTGCCAGCAGTGGCGGGGGAGCTCGCGACGAGCAGTACTTC
CDR3aa: CASSGGGARDEQYF

v_gene: TRBV5-1
d_gene: .
abundance: .
j_gene: TRBJ1-1
CDR3nt: TGCGCCAGCAGCTCTCAGCGAGGGATGAGGGACACTGAAGCTTTCTTT
CDR3aa: CASSSQRGMRDTEAFF

v_gene: TRBV10-3
d_gene: .
abundance: .
j_gene: TRBJ2-7
CDR3nt: TGTGCCATCAGTATGGGCGGGAACTCCTACGAGCAGTACTTC
CDR3aa: CAISMGGNSYEQYF

v_gene: TRBV10-3
d_gene: .
abundance: once
j_gene: TRBJ2-5
CDR3nt: TGTGCCATCAGTGAGGGGGCCCCCGGGACCCAGTACTTC
CDR3aa: CAISEGAPGTQYF

v_gene: TRBV19
d_gene: TRBD1
abundance: .
j_gene: TRBJ1-5
CDR3nt: TGTGCCAGTAGTATAGAAAGACAGGGGCCCCAGCATTTT
CDR3aa: CASSIERQGPQHF

v_gene: TRBV18
d_gene: .
abundance: .
j_gene: TRBJ2-3
CDR3nt: TGTGCCAGCTCACCAGGGCAGGGGACGGGTACGCAGTATTTT
CDR3aa: CASSPGQGTGTQYF

v_gene: TRBV6-5
d_gene: TRBD1
abundance: .
j_gene: TRBJ1-1
CDR3nt: TGTGCCAGCAGCAACGGACAGGGCTGGACTGAAGCTTTCTTT
CDR3aa: CASSNGQGWTEAFF

v_gene: TRBV9
d_gene: TRBD1
abundance: .
j_gene: TRBJ1-4
CDR3nt: TGTGCCAGCAGCTTAAGACAGGGAGATAATGAAAAACTGTTTTTT
CDR3aa: CASSLRQGDNEKLFF

v_gene: TRBV10-3
d_gene: .
abundance: .
j_gene: TRBJ1-2
CDR3nt: TGTGCCACCCCGGGGGGGGGCATAGGGTATGGCTACACCTTC
CDR3aa: CATPGGGIGYGYTF

v_gene: TRBV6-1
d_gene: .
abundance: .
j_gene: TRBJ1-2
CDR3nt: TGTGCCAGCAGACAGGGATCTGGGAATGGCTACACCTTC
CDR3aa: CASRQGSGNGYTF

v_gene: TRBV7-2
d_gene: TRBD1
abundance: .
j_gene: TRBJ1-4
CDR3nt: TGTGCCAGCAGCTTAGTTGCAGGGGGAGAAAAACTGTTTTTT
CDR3aa: CASSLVAGGEKLFF

v_gene: TRBV28
d_gene: TRBD1
abundance: .
j_gene: TRBJ2-7
CDR3nt: TGTGCCAGCAGTTTATCCTGGGGACAGGGGGCATACGAGCAGTACTTC
CDR3aa: CASSLSWGQGAYEQYF

v_gene: TRBV4-2
d_gene: .
abundance: .
j_gene: TRBJ1-5
CDR3nt: TGTGCCAGCAGCCAAGATTCCGGGGTAAGACAGCCCCAGCATTTT
CDR3aa: CASSQDSGVRQPQHF

v_gene: TRBV7-9
d_gene: .
abundance: .
j_gene: TRBJ1-2
CDR3nt: TGTGCCAGCACTCAACTGGGCGAGGGCGTCTATGGCTACACCTTC
CDR3aa: CASTQLGEGVYGYTF

v_gene: TRBV6-1
d_gene: TRBD1
abundance: .
j_gene: TRBJ1-3
CDR3nt: TGTGCCAGCAGTACAGGGGAATCTGGAAACACCATATATTTT
CDR3aa: CASSTGESGNTIYF

v_gene: TRBV7-9
d_gene: .
abundance: .
j_gene: TRBJ1-2
CDR3nt: TGTGCCAGCAGCTTAGCCAATCCAAGGGAGCATGGCTACACCTTC
CDR3aa: CASSLANPREHGYTF

v_gene: TRBV2
d_gene: .
abundance: .
j_gene: TRBJ2-2
CDR3nt: TGTGCCAGCAGCCGGCAGCTAGAAGGGGCCGGGGAGCTGTTTTTT
CDR3aa: CASSRQLEGAGELFF

v_gene: TRBV28
d_gene: TRBD1
abundance: .
j_gene: TRBJ1-2
CDR3nt: TGTGCCAGCAGCCCAGGGGGAGGTTATGGCTACACCTTC
CDR3aa: CASSPGGGYGYTF

v_gene: TRBV5-1
d_gene: TRBD2
abundance: .
j_gene: TRBJ2-1
CDR3nt: TGCGCCACCTCTTGGGGGGGGGAATACAATGAGCAGTTCTTC
CDR3aa: CATSWGGEYNEQFF

v_gene: TRBV27
d_gene: .
abundance: .
j_gene: TRBJ1-5
CDR3nt: TGTGCCAGCAGTTTACAGGGCCAGCCCCAGCATTTT
CDR3aa: CASSLQGQPQHF

v_gene: TRBV7-2
d_gene: .
abundance: .
j_gene: TRBJ1-5
CDR3nt: TGTGCCAGCAGCTTAGGAAGGCAGGGACAGCCCCAGCATTTT
CDR3aa: CASSLGRQGQPQHF

v_gene: TRBV4-1
d_gene: .
abundance: few
j_gene: TRBJ2-7
CDR3nt: TGCGCCAGCAGCCAAGGGAGGGGAACTCCCTACGAGCAGTACTTC
CDR3aa: CASSQGRGTPYEQYF

v_gene: TRBV30
d_gene: .
abundance: .
j_gene: TRBJ1-2
CDR3nt: TGTGCCTGGACCCGACAGGTTAACTATGGCTACACCTTC
CDR3aa: CAWTRQVNYGYTF

v_gene: TRBV6-6
d_gene: .
abundance: .
j_gene: TRBJ2-7
CDR3nt: TGTGCCAGCACCACGACAGGCCTGACCTACGAGCAGTACTTC
CDR3aa: CASTTTGLTYEQYF

v_gene: TRBV11-2
d_gene: .
abundance: .
j_gene: TRBJ1-1
CDR3nt: TGTGCCAGCAGCTTAAGCGGAGGGTTTATGAACACTGAAGCTTTCTTT
CDR3aa: CASSLSGGFMNTEAFF

v_gene: TRBV28
d_gene: TRBD1
abundance: once
j_gene: TRBJ1-2
CDR3nt: TGTGCCAGCAGGGGCTCGCGACAGGGGTACTATGGCTACACCTTC
CDR3aa: CASRGSRQGYYGYTF

v_gene: TRBV29-1
d_gene: .
abundance: .
j_gene: TRBJ1-2
CDR3nt: TGCAGCGGCCAAACAGGGTTAGGCGGCTACACCTTC
CDR3aa: CSGQTGLGGYTF

v_gene: TRBV30
d_gene: .
abundance: .
j_gene: TRBJ2-1
CDR3nt: TGTGCCTGGAGTACCTTAACTGGCTCCTACAATGAGCAGTTCTTC
CDR3aa: CAWSTLTGSYNEQFF

v_gene: TRBV2
d_gene: .
abundance: .
j_gene: TRBJ1-1
CDR3nt: TGTGCCAGCAGTTCCCCTGGGGCAATGAACACTGAAGCTTTCTTT
CDR3aa: CASSSPGAMNTEAFF

v_gene: TRBV5-1
d_gene: TRBD1
abundance: few
j_gene: TRBJ2-7
CDR3nt: TGCGCCAGCAGCTTGGGGGGACAGGGTTCCTACGAGCAGTACTTC
CDR3aa: CASSLGGQGSYEQYF

v_gene: TRBV5-4
d_gene: TRBD1
abundance: .
j_gene: TRBJ1-2
CDR3nt: TGTGCCAGCAGCGTAGACAGGGGGCGCAATGGCTACACCTTC
CDR3aa: CASSVDRGRNGYTF

v_gene: TRBV7-8
d_gene: TRBD1
abundance: .
j_gene: TRBJ2-7
CDR3nt: TGTGCCAGCAGCCTACAGGGGTTCCCCTACGAGCAGTACTTC
CDR3aa: CASSLQGFPYEQYF

v_gene: TRBV18
d_gene: .
abundance: .
j_gene: TRBJ1-1
CDR3nt: TGTGCCAGCTCACCAAGTTCAGGTAACACTGAAGCTTTCTTT
CDR3aa: CASSPSSGNTEAFF

v_gene: TRBV5-4
d_gene: .
abundance: .
j_gene: TRBJ1-4
CDR3nt: TGTGCCAGCAGCCCCTCGGGAGGTAAAGCGGAAAAACTGTTTTTT
CDR3aa: CASSPSGGKAEKLFF

v_gene: TRBV6-5
d_gene: TRBD1
abundance: .
j_gene: TRBJ2-7
CDR3nt: TGTGCCAGCAGCCTAACCGGGACAGGGAACTACGAGCAGTACTTC
CDR3aa: CASSLTGTGNYEQYF

v_gene: TRBV7-9
d_gene: .
abundance: few
j_gene: TRBJ1-2
CDR3nt: TGTGCCAGCAGCCCGATGGGACTTAACTATGGCTACACCTTC
CDR3aa: CASSPMGLNYGYTF

v_gene: TRBV9
d_gene: TRBD2
abundance: .
j_gene: TRBJ2-5
CDR3nt: TGTGCCAGCAGCCCATCTAGCGGGGGGGCCAAGACCCAGTACTTC
CDR3aa: CASSPSSGGAKTQYF

v_gene: TRBV5-4
d_gene: TRBD2
abundance: few
j_gene: TRBJ2-3
CDR3nt: TGTGCCAGCAGCATCCCGACTAGCGGGGGGGCCTATACGCAGTATTTT
CDR3aa: CASSIPTSGGAYTQYF

v_gene: TRBV4-3
d_gene: TRBD2
abundance: .
j_gene: TRBJ2-2
CDR3nt: TGCGCCAGCAGCCAAGAAAGACCCGGGGGGGGATCCGGGGAGCTGTTTTTT
CDR3aa: CASSQERPGGGSGELFF

v_gene: TRBV5-1
d_gene: .
abundance: once
j_gene: TRBJ2-5
CDR3nt: TGCGCCAGCAGCTTGGGGGGGACTGGTCTTCAAGAGACCCAGTACTTC
CDR3aa: CASSLGGTGLQETQYF

v_gene: TRBV2
d_gene: TRBD1
abundance: .
j_gene: TRBJ1-2
CDR3nt: TGTGCCAGCAGGGGGGACAGGGGCTATGGCGGCTACACCTTC
CDR3aa: CASRGDRGYGGYTF

v_gene: TRBV20-1
d_gene: .
abundance: .
j_gene: TRBJ2-3
CDR3nt: TGCAGTGCTTACCGGGATACGCAGTATTTT
CDR3aa: CSAYRDTQYF

v_gene: TRBV9
d_gene: .
abundance: .
j_gene: TRBJ1-2
CDR3nt: TGTGCCAGCAGCGTACGGCAGGGAAGCTCTACCGGCTACACCTTC
CDR3aa: CASSVRQGSSTGYTF

v_gene: TRBV6-5
d_gene: TRBD1
abundance: .
j_gene: TRBJ1-1
CDR3nt: TGTGCCAGCAGTTTGTTCTTACAGGGGACTGAAGCTTTCTTT
CDR3aa: CASSLFLQGTEAFF

v_gene: TRBV7-8
d_gene: .
abundance: .
j_gene: TRBJ1-1
CDR3nt: TGTGCCAGCAGCCTTGGGGGGGCTTACACTGAAGCTTTCTTT
CDR3aa: CASSLGGAYTEAFF